The sequence of this T cell receptor (beta chain) was determined in a study of tumor T cells in aggressive B-cell lymphoma. The data were produced by immunoSEQ multiplex PCR, yet TCRdb's version contains in-frame clones alone and is incomplete. The sample has over a hundred clones, 65% to 80% seen once; the top ten hold roughly 29%. This CDR3 spans 15 amino acids. Trimming cost V 5 bases and J 5 bases, with 16 bases left between them. Germline V gene lookup returns CDR1 LNHDA and CDR2 SQIVND (reference sequence). This TCR came from an adult with diffuse large B cell lymphoma. Material for sequencing was tumor tissue. The rearrangement links TRBV19 to TRBJ1-5; no definite D call. The CDR3 reads CASSPPPGLYQPQHF. CDR3 nucleotides: TGTGCCAGTAGTCCCCCTCCAGGTTTGTATCAGCCCCAGCATTTT.